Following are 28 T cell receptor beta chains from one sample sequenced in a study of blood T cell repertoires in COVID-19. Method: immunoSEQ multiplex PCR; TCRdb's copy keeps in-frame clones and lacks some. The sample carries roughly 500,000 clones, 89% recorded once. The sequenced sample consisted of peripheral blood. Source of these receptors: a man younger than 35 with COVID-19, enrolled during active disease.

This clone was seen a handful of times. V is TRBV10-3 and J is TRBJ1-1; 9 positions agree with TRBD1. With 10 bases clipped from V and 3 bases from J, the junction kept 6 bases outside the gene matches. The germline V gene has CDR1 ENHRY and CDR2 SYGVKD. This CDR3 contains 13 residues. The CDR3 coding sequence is TGTGCCAATACCCGGGACAGGGACACTGAAGCTTTCTTT. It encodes CANTRDRDTEAFF.

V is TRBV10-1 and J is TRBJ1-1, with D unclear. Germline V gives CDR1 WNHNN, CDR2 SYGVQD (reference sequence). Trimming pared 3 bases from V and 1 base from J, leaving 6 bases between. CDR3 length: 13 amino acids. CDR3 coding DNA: TGCGCCAGCAGTGACAGGTCGAACACTGAAGCTTTCTTT. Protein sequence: CASSDRSNTEAFF.

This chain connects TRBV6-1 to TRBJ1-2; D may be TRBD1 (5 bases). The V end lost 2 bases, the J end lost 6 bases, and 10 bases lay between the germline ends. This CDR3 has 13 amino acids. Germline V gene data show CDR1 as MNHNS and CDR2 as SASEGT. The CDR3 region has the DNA TGTGCCAGCAGTGAACACAGGCGCGATGGCTACACCTTC. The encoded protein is CASSEHRRDGYTF.

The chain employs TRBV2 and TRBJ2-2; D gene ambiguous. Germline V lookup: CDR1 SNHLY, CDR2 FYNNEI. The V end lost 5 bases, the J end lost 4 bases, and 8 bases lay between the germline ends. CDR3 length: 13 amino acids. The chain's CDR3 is CASSLTPTGELFF. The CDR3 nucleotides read TGTGCCAGCAGTCTCACTCCCACCGGGGAGCTGTTTTTT.

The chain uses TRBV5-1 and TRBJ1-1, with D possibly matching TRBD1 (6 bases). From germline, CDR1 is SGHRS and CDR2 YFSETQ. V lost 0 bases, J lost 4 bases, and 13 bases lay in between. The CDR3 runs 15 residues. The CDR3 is CASSLDRVRSTEAFF. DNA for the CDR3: TGCGCCAGCAGCTTGGACAGGGTCAGGAGCACTGAAGCTTTCTTT. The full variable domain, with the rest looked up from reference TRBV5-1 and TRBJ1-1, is KAGVTQTPRYLIKTRGQQVTLSCSPISGHRSVSWYQQTPGQGLQFLFEYFSETQRNKGNFPGRFSGRQFSNSRSEMNVSTLELGDSALYLCASSLDRVRSTEAFFGQGTRLTVV.

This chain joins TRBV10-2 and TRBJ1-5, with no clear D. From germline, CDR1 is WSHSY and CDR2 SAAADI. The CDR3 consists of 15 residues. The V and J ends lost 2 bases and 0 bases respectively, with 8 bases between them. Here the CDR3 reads CASSEIPYSNQPQHF. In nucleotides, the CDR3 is TGCGCCAGCAGTGAGATCCCTTATAGCAATCAGCCCCAGCATTTT.

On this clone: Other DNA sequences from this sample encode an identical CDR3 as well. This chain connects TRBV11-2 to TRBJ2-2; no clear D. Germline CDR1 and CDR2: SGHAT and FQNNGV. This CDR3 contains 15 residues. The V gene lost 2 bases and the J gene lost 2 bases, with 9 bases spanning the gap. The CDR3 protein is CASSLLAANTGELFF. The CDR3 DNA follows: TGTGCCAGCAGCTTACTGGCTGCTAACACCGGGGAGCTGTTTTTT.

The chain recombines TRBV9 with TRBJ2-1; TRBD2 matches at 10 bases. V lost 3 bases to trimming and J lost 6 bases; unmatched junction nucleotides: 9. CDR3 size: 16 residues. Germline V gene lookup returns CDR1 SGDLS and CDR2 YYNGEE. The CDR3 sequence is CASSDRTSGKRNEQFF. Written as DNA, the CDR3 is TGTGCCAGCAGCGACAGAACTAGCGGGAAGCGCAATGAGCAGTTCTTC.

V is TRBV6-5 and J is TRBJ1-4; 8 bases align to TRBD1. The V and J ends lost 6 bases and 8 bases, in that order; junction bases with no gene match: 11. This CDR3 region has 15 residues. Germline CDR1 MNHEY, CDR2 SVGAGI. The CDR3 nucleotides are TGTGCCAGCAGCCGTTATGGGGACAGGAACGAAAAACTGTTTTTT. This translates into CASSRYGDRNEKLFF.

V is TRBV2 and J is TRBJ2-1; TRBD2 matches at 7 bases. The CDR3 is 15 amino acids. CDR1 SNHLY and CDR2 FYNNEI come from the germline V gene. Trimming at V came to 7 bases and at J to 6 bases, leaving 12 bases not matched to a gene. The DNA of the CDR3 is TGTGCCAGCAAGGAGGTAGTAGCGGGTTCCAATGAGCAGTTCTTC. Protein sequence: CASKEVVAGSNEQFF.

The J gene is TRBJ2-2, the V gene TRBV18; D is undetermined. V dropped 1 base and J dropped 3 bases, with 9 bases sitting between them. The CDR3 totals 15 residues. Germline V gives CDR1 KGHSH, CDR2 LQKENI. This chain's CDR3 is CASSPRSVDTGELFF. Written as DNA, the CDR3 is TGTGCCAGCTCACCACGCTCGGTAGACACCGGGGAGCTGTTTTTT.

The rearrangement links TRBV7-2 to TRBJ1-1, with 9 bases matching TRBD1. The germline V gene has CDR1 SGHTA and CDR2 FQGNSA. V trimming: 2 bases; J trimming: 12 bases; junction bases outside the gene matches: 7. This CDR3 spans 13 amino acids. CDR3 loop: CASSLQGQGKSFF. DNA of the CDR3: TGTGCCAGCAGCTTACAGGGACAGGGTAAATCTTTCTTT.

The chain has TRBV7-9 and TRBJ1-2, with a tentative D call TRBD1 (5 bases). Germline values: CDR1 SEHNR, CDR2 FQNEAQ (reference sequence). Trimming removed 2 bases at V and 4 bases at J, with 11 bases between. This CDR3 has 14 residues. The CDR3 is CASSLSQGGYGYTF. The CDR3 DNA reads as TGTGCCAGCAGCTTATCGCAGGGCGGCTATGGCTACACCTTC.

In DNA, the CDR3 is TGTGCCAGTTCCCAGTTTGAGGAGGGCCGAAGCGAGCAGTACTTC. Amino acid sequence: CASSQFEEGRSEQYF. This chain joins TRBV19 and TRBJ2-7; possible D gene TRBD2, 6 bases. This CDR3 has 15 residues. Trimming stripped 8 bases from V and 6 bases from J, with 23 bases between. Germline lookup yields CDR1 LNHDA and CDR2 SQIVND (reference sequence).

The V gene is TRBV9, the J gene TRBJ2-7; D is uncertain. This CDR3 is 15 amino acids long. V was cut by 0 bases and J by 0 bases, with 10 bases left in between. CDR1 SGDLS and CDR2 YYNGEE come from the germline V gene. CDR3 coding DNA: TGTGCCAGCAGCGTAGGAGGCAGTAGCTCCTACGAGCAGTACTTC. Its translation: CASSVGGSSSYEQYF. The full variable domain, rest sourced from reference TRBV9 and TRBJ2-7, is DSGVTQTPKHLITATGQRVTLRCSPRSGDLSVYWYQQSLDQGLQFLIQYYNGEERAKGNILERFSAQQFPDLHSELNLSSLELGDSALYFCASSVGGSSSYEQYFGPGTRLTVT.

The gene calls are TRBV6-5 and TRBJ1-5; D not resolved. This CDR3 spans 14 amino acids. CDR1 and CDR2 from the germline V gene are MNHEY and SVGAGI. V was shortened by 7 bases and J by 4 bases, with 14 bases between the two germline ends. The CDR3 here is CASTFWRANQPQHF. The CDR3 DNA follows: TGTGCCAGCACCTTCTGGCGGGCGAATCAGCCCCAGCATTTT.

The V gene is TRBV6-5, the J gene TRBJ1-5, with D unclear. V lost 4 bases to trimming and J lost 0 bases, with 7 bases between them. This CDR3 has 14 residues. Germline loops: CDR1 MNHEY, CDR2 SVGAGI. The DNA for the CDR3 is TGTGCCAGCAGTTTAAAATATAGCAATCAGCCCCAGCATTTT. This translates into CASSLKYSNQPQHF.

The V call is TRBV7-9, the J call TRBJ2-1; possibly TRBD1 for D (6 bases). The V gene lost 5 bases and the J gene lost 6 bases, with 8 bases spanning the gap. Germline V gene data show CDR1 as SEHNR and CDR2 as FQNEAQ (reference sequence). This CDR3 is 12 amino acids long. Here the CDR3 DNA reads TGTGCCAGCAGCCCACAGGGCAATGAGCAGTTCTTC. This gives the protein CASSPQGNEQFF.

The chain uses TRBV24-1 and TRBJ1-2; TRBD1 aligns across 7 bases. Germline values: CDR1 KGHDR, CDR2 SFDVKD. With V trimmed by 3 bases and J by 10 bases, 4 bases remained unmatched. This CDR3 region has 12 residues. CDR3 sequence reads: CATSDQDRTYTF. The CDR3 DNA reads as TGTGCCACCAGTGATCAGGACAGGACCTACACCTTC.

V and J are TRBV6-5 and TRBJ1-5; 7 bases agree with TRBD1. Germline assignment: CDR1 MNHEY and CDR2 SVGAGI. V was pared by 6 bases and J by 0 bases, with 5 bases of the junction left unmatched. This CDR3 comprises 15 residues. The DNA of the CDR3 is TGTGCCAGCAGGGAGACAGGGAGTAGCAATCAGCCCCAGCATTTT. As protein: CASRETGSSNQPQHF.

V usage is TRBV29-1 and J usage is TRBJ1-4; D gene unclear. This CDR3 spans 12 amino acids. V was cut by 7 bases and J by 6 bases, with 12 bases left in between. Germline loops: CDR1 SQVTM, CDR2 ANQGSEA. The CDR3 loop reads CSASGLYEKLFF. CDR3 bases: TGCAGCGCCTCAGGCCTATATGAAAAACTGTTTTTT. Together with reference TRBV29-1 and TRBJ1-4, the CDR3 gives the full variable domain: SAVISQKPSRDICQRGTSLTIQCQVDSQVTMMFWYRQQPGQSLTLIATANQGSEATYESGFVIDKFPISRPNLTFSTLTVSNMSPEDSSIYLCSASGLYEKLFFGSGTQLSVL.

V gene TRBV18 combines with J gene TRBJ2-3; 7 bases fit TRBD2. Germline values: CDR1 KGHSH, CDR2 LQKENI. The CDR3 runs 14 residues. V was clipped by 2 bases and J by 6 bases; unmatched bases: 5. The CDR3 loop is CASSPSGALDTQYF. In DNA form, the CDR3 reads TGTGCCAGCTCACCAAGCGGGGCGCTGGATACGCAGTATTTT.

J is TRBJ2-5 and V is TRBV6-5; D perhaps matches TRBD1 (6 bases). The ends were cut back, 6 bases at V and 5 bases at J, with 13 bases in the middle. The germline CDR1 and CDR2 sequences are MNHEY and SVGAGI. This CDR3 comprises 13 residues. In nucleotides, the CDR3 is TGTGCCAGCAGGTCCGACAGGACGGAGACCCAGTACTTC. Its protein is CASRSDRTETQYF.

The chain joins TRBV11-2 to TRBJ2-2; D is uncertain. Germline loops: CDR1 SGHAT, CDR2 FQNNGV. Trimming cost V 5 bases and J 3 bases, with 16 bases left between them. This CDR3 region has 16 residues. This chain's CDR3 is CASSRRPIKDTGELFF. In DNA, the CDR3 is TGTGCCAGCAGCAGGAGACCAATTAAGGACACCGGGGAGCTGTTTTTT.

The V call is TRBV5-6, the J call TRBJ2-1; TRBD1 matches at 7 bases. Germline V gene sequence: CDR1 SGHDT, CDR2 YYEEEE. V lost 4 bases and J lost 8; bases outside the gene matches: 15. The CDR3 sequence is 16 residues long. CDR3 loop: CASSIHTGVQTYEQFF. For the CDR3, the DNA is TGTGCCAGCAGCATACATACAGGGGTGCAAACATATGAGCAGTTCTTC.

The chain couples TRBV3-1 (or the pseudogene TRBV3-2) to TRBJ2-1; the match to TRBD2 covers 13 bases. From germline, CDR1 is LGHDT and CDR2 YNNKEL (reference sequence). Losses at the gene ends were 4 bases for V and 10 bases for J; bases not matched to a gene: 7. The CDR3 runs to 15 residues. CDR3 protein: CASSPPGLAGQEQFF. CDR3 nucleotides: TGTGCCAGCAGCCCACCGGGACTAGCGGGACAGGAGCAGTTCTTC.

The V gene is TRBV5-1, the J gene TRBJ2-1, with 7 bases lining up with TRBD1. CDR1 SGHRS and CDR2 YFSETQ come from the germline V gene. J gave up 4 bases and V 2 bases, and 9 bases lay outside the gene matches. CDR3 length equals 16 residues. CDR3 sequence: CASSLSGTVAYNEQFF. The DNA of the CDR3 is TGCGCCAGCAGCTTATCCGGGACAGTTGCTTACAATGAGCAGTTCTTC.

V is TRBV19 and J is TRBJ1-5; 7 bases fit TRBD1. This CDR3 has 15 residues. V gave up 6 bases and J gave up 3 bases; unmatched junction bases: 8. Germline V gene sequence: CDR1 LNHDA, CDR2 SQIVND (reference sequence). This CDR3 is CASSPMGQPNQPQHF. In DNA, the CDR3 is TGTGCCAGTAGCCCGATGGGACAGCCCAATCAGCCCCAGCATTTT.